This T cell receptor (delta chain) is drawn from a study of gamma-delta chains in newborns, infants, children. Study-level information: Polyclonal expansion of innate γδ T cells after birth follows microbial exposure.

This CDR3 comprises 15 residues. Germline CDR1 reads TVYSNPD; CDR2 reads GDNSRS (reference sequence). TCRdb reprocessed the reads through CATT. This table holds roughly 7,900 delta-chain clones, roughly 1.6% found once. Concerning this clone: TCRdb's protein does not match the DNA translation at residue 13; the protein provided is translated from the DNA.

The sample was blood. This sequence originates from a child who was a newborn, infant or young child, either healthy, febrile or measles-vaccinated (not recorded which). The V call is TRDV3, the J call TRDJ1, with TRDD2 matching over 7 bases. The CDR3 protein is CASHAFLTYTDKPIF. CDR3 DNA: TGTGCCTCGCACGCCTTCCTGACGTACACCGATAAACCCATCTTT.